These T cell receptor beta chains were read from a single sample in a study of cytotoxic CD8 clonotypes in ibrutinib-treated CLL. Produced via immunoSEQ multiplex PCR; TCRdb's table is partial and in-frame only. This sample has 150,000 or so clones, with 80% found just once. Sequenced material: PBMCs, taken after 36 months of ibrutinib treatment. The source is a human donor with chronic lymphocytic leukemia. The CDR3 runs from the conserved cysteine through the conserved F or W. The D gene is left open where the match is weak. Clone size is stated in some rows and not others, as once, few, many or a class when expanded.

>-|TRBJ2-1|TRBV13|-
CASREHGSYNEQFF
TGTGCCAGCCGCGAGCATGGCTCCTACAATGAGCAGTTCTTC
>-|TRBJ1-2|TRBV6-4|-
CAIQGPRPGLGRNYGYTF
TGTGCCATCCAGGGACCCAGACCGGGCTTAGGTCGGAACTATGGCTACACCTTC
>-|TRBJ2-7|TRBV19|TRBD2
CASSIQAGKFYEQYF
TGTGCCAGTAGTATCCAAGCGGGAAAGTTCTACGAGCAGTACTTC
>once|TRBJ2-3|TRBV13|TRBD1
CASSRLGWEQGTDTQYF
TGTGCCAGCAGCCGCCTAGGTTGGGAACAGGGGACAGATACGCAGTATTTT
>few|TRBJ2-1|TRBV5-1|-
CASSGSSYNEQFF
TGCGCCAGCAGTGGGAGCTCCTACAATGAGCAGTTCTTC
>-|TRBJ2-5|TRBV5-1|-
CASSPGAGSYQETQYF
TGCGCCAGCAGCCCCGGGGCGGGTTCATACCAAGAGACCCAGTACTTC
>-|TRBJ2-7|TRBV2|TRBD1
CASTKGQGSPLREQYF
TGTGCCAGCACCAAGGGACAGGGATCCCCACTACGCGAGCAGTACTTC
>few|TRBJ2-7|TRBV10-3|-
CAISEPSPRTYEQYF
TGTGCCATCAGTGAACCTTCCCCGAGGACCTACGAGCAGTACTTC
>-|TRBJ1-2|TRBV11-2|-
CASSFAGVGGYTF
TGTGCCAGCAGCTTCGCAGGAGTAGGAGGCTACACCTTC
>-|TRBJ1-2|TRBV30|TRBD1
CAWSRQGFYGYTF
TGTGCCTGGAGTAGACAGGGGTTTTATGGCTACACCTTC
>-|TRBJ2-1|TRBV19|TRBD2
CASSITSGAYNEQFF
TGTGCCAGTAGTATCACTAGCGGAGCCTACAATGAGCAGTTCTTC
>once|TRBJ2-7|TRBV19|TRBD1
CASSIAGGLYEQYF
TGTGCCAGTAGTATTGCAGGGGGCCTCTACGAGCAGTACTTC
>-|TRBJ1-1|TRBV29-1|TRBD1
CSVGAADRGYTEAFF
TGCAGCGTTGGAGCGGCGGACAGGGGATATACTGAAGCTTTCTTT
>-|TRBJ2-7|TRBV2|TRBD1
CASQRWTGVNEQYF
TGTGCCAGTCAGCGCTGGACAGGCGTCAACGAGCAGTACTTC
>-|TRBJ1-4|TRBV7-8|-
CASSLLAGTNEKLFF
TGTGCCAGCAGCTTACTCGCAGGGACTAATGAAAAACTGTTTTTT
>few|TRBJ2-2|TRBV13|-
CASSLAARSRSGELFF
TGTGCCAGCAGCTTAGCCGCACGGAGTAGGTCCGGGGAGCTGTTTTTT
>once|TRBJ2-7|TRBV2|-
CASSRTSAYEQYF
TGTGCCAGCAGTAGGACAAGTGCTTACGAGCAGTACTTC
>-|TRBJ2-1|TRBV7-3|TRBD1
CASSPPGQGAGEQFF
TGTGCCAGCAGCCCGCCGGGACAGGGGGCTGGTGAGCAGTTCTTC
>-|TRBJ1-2|TRBV30|TRBD1
CAWRDRGRNYGYTF
TGTGCCTGGAGGGACAGGGGGCGCAACTATGGCTACACCTTC
>few|TRBJ2-7|TRBV27|TRBD2
CASSLVGTSGRSSYEQYF
TGTGCCAGCAGTTTAGTCGGGACTAGCGGGAGGTCCTCCTACGAGCAGTACTTC
>-|TRBJ2-3|TRBV10-3|-
CAISGGAADTQYF
TGTGCCATCAGTGGAGGGGCCGCGGATACGCAGTATTTT
>-|TRBJ2-7|TRBV19|-
CASSIGSGSYEQYF
TGTGCCAGTAGTATTGGTTCAGGCTCCTACGAGCAGTACTTC
>-|TRBJ2-5|TRBV15|-
CATSRGETQYF
TGTGCCACCAGCAGGGGGGAGACCCAGTACTTC
>-|TRBJ2-7|TRBV19|-
CASSPTLRFPEQYF
TGTGCCAGTAGTCCCACCCTCCGCTTTCCCGAGCAGTACTTC
>-|TRBJ1-1|TRBV18|-
CASSPPGSTEAFF
TGTGCCAGCTCACCACCGGGTAGCACTGAAGCTTTCTTT
>-|TRBJ1-4|TRBV5-1|-
CASTVGGQDEKLFF
TGCGCCAGCACGGTTGGGGGGCAGGATGAAAAACTGTTTTTT
>-|TRBJ1-1|TRBV7-9|-
CASSLEVGVATEAFF
TGTGCCAGCAGCTTAGAGGTGGGGGTAGCCACTGAAGCTTTCTTT
>-|TRBJ1-5|TRBV6-5|-
CASSYGPGTVKHF
TGTGCCAGCAGTTACGGCCCCGGGACCGTCAAGCATTTT
>-|TRBJ2-7|TRBV15|TRBD2
CATSRGTSGRLYEQYF
TGTGCCACCAGCAGGGGGACTAGCGGGAGGTTGTACGAGCAGTACTTC
>-|TRBJ2-3|TRBV11-3|-
CASSLARVADTQYF
TGTGCCAGCAGCTTAGCCCGGGTGGCCGATACGCAGTATTTT
>once|TRBJ1-1|TRBV4-1|-
CASSETRLRGNTEAFF
TGCGCCAGCAGCGAAACGCGGCTCCGGGGGAACACTGAAGCTTTCTTT
>-|TRBJ1-3|TRBV6-1|-
CASGPRGVGRNTIYF
TGTGCCAGCGGGCCCCGTGGAGTTGGAAGAAACACCATATATTTT
>-|TRBJ1-4|TRBV2|-
CASRVGPLNEKLFF
TGTGCCAGCAGGGTGGGACCGCTGAATGAAAAACTGTTTTTT
>-|TRBJ2-1|TRBV11-2|-
CASSFHRYNEQFF
TGTGCCAGCAGCTTTCACAGATACAATGAGCAGTTCTTC
>-|TRBJ2-1|TRBV11-3|-
CASSFSNNEQFF
TGTGCCAGCAGCTTTAGTAACAATGAGCAGTTCTTC
>-|TRBJ2-7|TRBV10-1|-
CASSEGGNGYEQYF
TGCGCCAGCAGTGAAGGGGGGAATGGCTACGAGCAGTACTTC
>-|TRBJ2-7|TRBV27|-
CASSLGPSYEQYF
TGTGCCAGCAGTTTAGGGCCTTCATACGAGCAGTACTTC
>once|TRBJ1-5|TRBV10-2|TRBD1
CASRMTGGSNQPQHF
TGCGCCAGCAGAATGACAGGGGGTAGCAATCAGCCCCAGCATTTT
>few|TRBJ1-4|TRBV6-6|-
CASSFTLAWANEKLFF
TGTGCCAGCAGTTTCACCTTGGCGTGGGCTAATGAAAAACTGTTTTTT
>-|TRBJ2-1|TRBV29-1|TRBD1
CSVETGGYNEQFF
TGCAGCGTTGAAACAGGGGGTTACAATGAGCAGTTCTTC
>-|TRBJ1-2|TRBV19|-
CASSTLGQVNYGYTF
TGTGCCAGTAGTACTCTCGGACAAGTTAACTATGGCTACACCTTC